These T cell receptor beta chains were read from a single sample in a study of breast tumors, draining lymph nodes, adjacent tissues. TCRdb called the multiplex PCR reads again in MiXCR, with one record for every CDR3 protein. The sample includes fewer than 250,000 distinct CDR3 sequences, approximately 30% of them seen just once. Material for sequencing was axillary lymph node tissue. Every receptor here comes from a female donor with breast cancer. Some clones in this sample may be carry-over from other donors' samples. Both conserved end residues are part of each CDR3. Each record gives: clone size, V gene, J gene, D gene, CDR3 DNA, CDR3 protein. D genes are given only for firm matches. Some rows have no size entry. The others give once, few or many, or a class for an expanded clone.

many	TRBV7-3	TRBJ2-1	.	TGTGCCAGCAGCACTTTGAGGGGGGAACAGTTCTTC	CASSTLRGEQFF
.	TRBV7-9	TRBJ1-3	.	TGCGCCAGCAGCCGCCGTGGGGGTTCAGTTGGAAACACCATATATTTT	CASSRRGGSVGNTIYF
many	TRBV7-2	TRBJ2-2	TRBD2	TGTGCCAGCAGCTTACGACTAGCGGACAACACCGGGGAGCTGTTTTTT	CASSLRLADNTGELFF
many	TRBV10-3	TRBJ2-3	.	TGTGCCATCAGTGAGCGCGGGTCGGGCGATACGCAGTATTTT	CAISERGSGDTQYF
.	TRBV7-2	TRBJ1-4	.	TGTGCCAGCAGTCGGAGCGGCAGGGGTAGTGAGAAACTGTTTTTT	CASSRSGRGSEKLFF
many	TRBV24-1	TRBJ2-1	.	TGTGCCACCAGTGATTTGAAGCCCCTAGGGTCTGAGCAGTTCTTC	CATSDLKPLGSEQFF
few	TRBV27	TRBJ2-3	.	TGTGCCAGCAGTTTATCTAGGACAGCCACAGATACGCAGTATTTT	CASSLSRTATDTQYF
few	TRBV12-3/TRBV12-4	TRBJ2-1	TRBD2	TGTGCCAGCAGGGACCGTAGCGGGAGCTCCTACAATGAGCAGTTCTTC	CASRDRSGSSYNEQFF
many	TRBV7-9	TRBJ2-7	TRBD2	TGTGCCAGCAGCTACGGGGGGGAGCAGTACTTC	CASSYGGEQYF
few	TRBV6-4	TRBJ2-2	.	TGTGCCAGCAGTCAACCCGGGCCGTCCACCGGGGAGCTGTTTTTT	CASSQPGPSTGELFF
.	TRBV5-4	TRBJ1-2	.	TGTGCCAGCACCCTCGGTGGTAGCGGGAGGGCCATCTATGGCTACACCTTC	CASTLGGSGRAIYGYTF
.	TRBV11-2	TRBJ1-3	.	TGTGCCAGCAGTGAAAGAGGGAGGGATGGCTACAGAAACACCATATATTTT	CASSERGRDGYRNTIYF
many	TRBV9	TRBJ2-1	.	TGTGCCAGCAGCGTAGTCAGCGGAGCGGATGAGCAGTTCTTC	CASSVVSGADEQFF
many	TRBV20-1	TRBJ2-5	.	TGCAGTGCTAGAGATCCGTCAAAGGGAACAGAGACCCAGTACTTC	CSARDPSKGTETQYF
few	TRBV6-1	TRBJ2-4	.	TGTGCCAGCAGTGAAGCTCGGGGCGACATTCAGTACTTC	CASSEARGDIQYF
.	TRBV9	TRBJ2-1	.	TGTGTCAGCAGCCTAGCAGGAGGAGGGGGGAGCAATGAGCAGTTCTTC	CVSSLAGGGGSNEQFF
.	TRBV7-9	TRBJ2-2	.	TGTGCCAGCAGGGGGGCTTCGGGCACCGGGGAGCTGTTTTTT	CASRGASGTGELFF
many	TRBV7-2	TRBJ2-1	.	TGTGCCAGCAGCCCGGTGGGGCGCAATGAGCAGTTCTTC	CASSPVGRNEQFF